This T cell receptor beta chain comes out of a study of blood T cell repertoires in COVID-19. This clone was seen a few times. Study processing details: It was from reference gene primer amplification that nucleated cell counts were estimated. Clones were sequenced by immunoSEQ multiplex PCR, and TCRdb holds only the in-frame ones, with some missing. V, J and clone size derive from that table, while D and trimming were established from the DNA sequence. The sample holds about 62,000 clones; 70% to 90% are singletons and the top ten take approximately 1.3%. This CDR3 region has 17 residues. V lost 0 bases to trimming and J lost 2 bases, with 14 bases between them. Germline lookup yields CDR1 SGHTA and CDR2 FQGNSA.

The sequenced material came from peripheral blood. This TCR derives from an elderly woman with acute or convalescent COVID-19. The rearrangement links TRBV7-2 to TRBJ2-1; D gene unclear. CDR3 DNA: TGTGCCAGCAGCTTAGCTCTCAGACGCGGCCCCTACAATGAGCAGTTCTTC. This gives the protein CASSLALRRGPYNEQFF.